The 7 T cell receptor beta chains reported below all come from one sample, sequenced in a study of chemoradiotherapy in HPV16-positive cancers. TCRdb keeps only in-frame clones here, not all; method: immunoSEQ multiplex PCR. The table lists some 19,000 clones, roughly 82% of them singletons. The sequenced sample was blood, obtained from a patient who underwent chemoradiotherapy. Every receptor here comes from a human donor with HPV-associated anogenital cancer.

The V gene is TRBV4-3, the J gene TRBJ1-2; no reliable D call. The V gene lost 4 bases and the J gene lost 4 bases, with 19 bases spanning the gap. CDR3 length equals 16 residues. Germline CDR1 reads LGHNA; CDR2 reads YSLEER. This CDR3 reads CASSPYSEDSSYGYTF. Written as DNA, the CDR3 is TGCGCCAGCAGCCCTTATTCTGAGGACTCTTCCTATGGCTACACCTTC.

For this clone: This CDR3 is also generated by other DNA sequences in the sample. V gene TRBV6-5 combines with J gene TRBJ1-1, with D unclear. This CDR3 comprises 13 residues. In germline, CDR1 is MNHEY, CDR2 SVGAGI. Trimming removed 6 bases at V and 3 bases at J, with 11 bases between. The CDR3 DNA is TGTGCCAGCAGCTCACGGACGGACACTGAAGCTTTCTTT. Amino acids: CASSSRTDTEAFF.

The chain employs TRBV28 and TRBJ1-2; D unclear. CDR1 is MDHEN, CDR2 SYDVKM, per germline. The CDR3 is made up of 13 amino acids. The V gene lost 5 bases and the J gene lost 1 base, with 8 bases spanning the gap. For the CDR3, the DNA is TGTGCCAGCAGTGTGGGCTTTAACTATGGCTACACCTTC. Translation: CASSVGFNYGYTF.

The J gene is TRBJ1-2, the V gene TRBV25-1; possibly TRBD1 for D (6 bases). Germline CDR1 is MGHDK and CDR2 is SYGVNS. This CDR3 is built from 14 residues. Between the trimmed V and J ends, which lost 2 bases and 2 bases, there was a span of 9 bases. The CDR3 protein is CASSERDTNYGYTF. The CDR3 nucleotides are TGTGCCAGCAGTGAACGGGACACCAACTATGGCTACACCTTC.

This clone showed up just once. The rearrangement links TRBV9 to TRBJ1-3, with 7 bases identical to TRBD1. CDR3 length equals 16 residues. The ends lost 3 bases at V and 0 bases at J; junction bases unmatched: 6. Germline V gene sequence: CDR1 SGDLS, CDR2 YYNGEE. This CDR3 is CASSAGTVSSGNTIYF. CDR3 nucleotides: TGTGCCAGCAGCGCCGGGACAGTCAGCTCTGGAAACACCATATATTTT. Filled out from reference TRBV9 and TRBJ1-3, the complete variable domain reads DSGVTQTPKHLITATGQRVTLRCSPRSGDLSVYWYQQSLDQGLQFLIQYYNGEERAKGNILERFSAQQFPDLHSELNLSSLELGDSALYFCASSAGTVSSGNTIYFGEGSWLTVV.

By proportion, this clone is large (0.1 to 1%). The chain couples TRBV27 to TRBJ2-1; D call uncertain. The CDR3 runs 13 residues. Germline CDR1 is MNHEY and CDR2 is SMNVEV (reference sequence). V was cut by 3 bases and J by 5 bases, with 8 bases left in between. This CDR3 reads CASSLAVNNEQFF. The CDR3, as DNA: TGTGCCAGCAGTTTGGCGGTTAACAATGAGCAGTTCTTC.

The gene calls are TRBV5-1 and TRBJ1-3; D is possibly TRBD1 (5 bases). The length of the CDR3 is 16 residues. Trimming shortened V by 4 bases and J by 2 bases, and 16 bases separated the two germline ends. Germline values: CDR1 SGHRS, CDR2 YFSETQ. Here the CDR3 reads CASSPGLQSPGNTIYF. CDR3 bases: TGCGCCAGCAGCCCGGGACTTCAGTCGCCTGGAAACACCATATATTTT.